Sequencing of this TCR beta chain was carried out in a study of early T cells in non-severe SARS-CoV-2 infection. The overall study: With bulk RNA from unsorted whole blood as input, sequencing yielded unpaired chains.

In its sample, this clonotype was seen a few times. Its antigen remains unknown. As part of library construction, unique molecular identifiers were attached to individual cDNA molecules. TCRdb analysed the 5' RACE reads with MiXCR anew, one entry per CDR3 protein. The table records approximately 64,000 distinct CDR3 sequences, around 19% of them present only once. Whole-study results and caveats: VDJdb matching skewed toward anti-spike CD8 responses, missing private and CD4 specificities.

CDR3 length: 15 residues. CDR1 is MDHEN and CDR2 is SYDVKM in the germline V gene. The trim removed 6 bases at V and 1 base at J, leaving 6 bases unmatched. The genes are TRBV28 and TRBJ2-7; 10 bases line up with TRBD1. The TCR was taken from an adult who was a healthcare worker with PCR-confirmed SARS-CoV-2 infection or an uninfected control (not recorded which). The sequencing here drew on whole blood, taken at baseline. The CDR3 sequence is CASRQTGGISYEQYF. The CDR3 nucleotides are TGTGCCAGCAGACAGACAGGGGGCATTTCCTACGAGCAGTACTTC.